This T cell receptor beta chain was sequenced for a study of blood T cell repertoires in COVID-19. Study as a whole: Samples came from the United States, Italy and Spain, spanning acute and convalescent COVID-19. Sources were T cells, B-cell-depleted T cells, or PBMCs; the material itself was cDNA or gDNA.

Generated by immunoSEQ multiplex PCR, the TCRdb table keeps only in-frame clones and is missing some. The table lists 490,000 or so clones, around nine tenths of them singletons. Recovered status applied to Cohort 3 donors who had two consecutive negative PCRs. It also applied to those with clearance or with symptom resolution. V lost 7 bases, J lost 1 base, and 19 bases lay in between. The germline gives CDR1 PRHDT, CDR2 FYEKMQ (reference sequence). This CDR3 has 16 residues. Input material: PBMCs or T cells enriched from blood (not recorded which). The chain is built from TRBV13 and TRBJ1-1; TRBD1 is a possible D gene (5 bases). This clonotype was obtained from a woman in her thirties or forties who had recovered from COVID-19. Here the CDR3 reads CASIPGSSRGNTEAFF. In DNA form, the CDR3 reads TGTGCCAGCATCCCCGGGAGCAGTAGGGGGAACACTGAAGCTTTCTTT.